These 12 T cell receptor beta chains originate from one sample sequenced in a study of PD-1 blockade in classical Hodgkin lymphoma. Some clones are missing from TCRdb's copy, which holds only in-frame ones; the method was immunoSEQ multiplex PCR. The sample holds roughly 40,000 clones, about nine tenths seen once. Every patient had relapsed following autologous stem cell transplantation, and cohorts differed in brentuximab vedotin exposure. Sequencing was performed on peripheral blood mononuclear cells (PBMCs), taken at baseline. The receptors were sampled from a human donor with classical Hodgkin lymphoma.

The chain couples TRBV10-3 to TRBJ2-5; perhaps TRBD1 as D (6 bases). Germline V gene data show CDR1 as ENHRY and CDR2 as SYGVKD. Trimming shortened V by 5 bases and J by 5 bases, and 18 bases separated the two germline ends. The length of the CDR3 is 15 residues. CDR3 protein: CAISRRWTVQETQYF. CDR3 DNA sequence: TGTGCCATCAGTAGGAGGTGGACAGTCCAGGAGACCCAGTACTTC.

The chain employs TRBV5-4 and TRBJ1-2; 9 nucleotides agree with TRBD1. The CDR3 extends over 16 amino acids. Germline CDR1 SGHNT, CDR2 YYREEE (reference sequence). Unmatched junction bases numbered 8, after V lost 3 bases and J lost 2 bases. CDR3: CASSSTGTGPNYGYTF. Written as DNA, the CDR3 is TGTGCCAGCAGCTCCACCGGGACAGGGCCAAACTATGGCTACACCTTC.

The CDR3 bases are TGTGCCAGCAGCGTAGACGGGGGATCGTACTCACCCCTCCACTTT. It yields the protein CASSVDGGSYSPLHF. This chain joins TRBV9 and TRBJ1-6; D possibly corresponds to TRBD1 (5 bases). CDR3 length equals 15 residues. CDR1 is SGDLS, CDR2 YYNGEE, per germline. Deletions cut 0 bases from V and 10 bases from J, with 14 bases between. The variable domain in full, with the rest retrieved from reference TRBV9 and TRBJ1-6, is DSGVTQTPKHLITATGQRVTLRCSPRSGDLSVYWYQQSLDQGLQFLIQYYNGEERAKGNILERFSAQQFPDLHSELNLSSLELGDSALYFCASSVDGGSYSPLHFGNGTRLTVT.

The chain is built from TRBV28 and TRBJ2-7, with D tentatively TRBD2 (5 bases). Trimming left V 4 bases short and J 5 bases short, with 21 bases between. CDR1 is MDHEN, CDR2 SYDVKM, per germline. This CDR3 has 16 amino acids. The CDR3 loop is CASSSPTPLGFNEQYF. Here the CDR3 DNA reads TGTGCCAGCAGTTCCCCGACCCCACTAGGTTTTAACGAGCAGTACTTC.

This clone came up once. V and J are TRBV5-4 and TRBJ2-3; the match to TRBD2 covers 7 bases. CDR1 is SGHNT, CDR2 YYREEE, per germline (reference sequence). The CDR3 length is 17 residues. V dropped 0 bases and J dropped 4; count of bases not matched to a gene: 11. The CDR3: CASSLVVAGDWADTQYF. As DNA, the CDR3 is TGTGCCAGCAGCTTGGTGGTTGCGGGAGATTGGGCAGATACGCAGTATTTT.

The chain recombines TRBV27 with TRBJ2-1; 11 bases are shared with TRBD2. Trimming took 2 bases from V and 4 from J; bases not matched to a gene: 1. The CDR3 sequence is 15 residues long. Germline assignment: CDR1 MNHEY and CDR2 SMNVEV (reference sequence). CDR3 residues: CASSLTSGRYNEQFF. The DNA for the CDR3 is TGTGCCAGCAGTTTAACTAGCGGGAGATACAATGAGCAGTTCTTC.

The chain joins TRBV19 to TRBJ2-3, with D perhaps TRBD1 (6 bases). CDR3 length: 13 amino acids. The V and J ends lost 10 bases and 6 bases respectively, with 17 bases between them. CDR1 and CDR2 from the germline V gene are LNHDA and SQIVND (reference sequence). CDR3 region: CATEGQGLDTQYF. CDR3 nucleotides: TGTGCCACCGAGGGACAAGGACTTGATACGCAGTATTTT. The whole variable domain, remainder taken from reference TRBV19 and TRBJ2-3, is DGGITQSPKYLFRKEGQNVTLSCEQNLNHDAMYWYRQDPGQGLRLIYYSQIVNDFQKGDIAEGYSVSREKKESFPLTVTSAQKNPTAFYLCATEGQGLDTQYFGPGTRLTVL.

The gene calls are TRBV7-3 and TRBJ2-2; D gene unclear. Germline-derived CDR1 and CDR2 are SGHTA and FQGTGA. V shed 1 base and J shed 2 bases, with 2 bases lying between them. The CDR3 consists of 13 residues. The CDR3 spells CASSLRNTGELFF. The CDR3 DNA reads TGTGCCAGCAGCTTAAGAAACACCGGGGAGCTGTTTTTT.

CDR3 protein: CASSSLTGLNTEAFF. The CDR3 DNA reads TGCGCCAGCAGCTCGCTGACAGGACTGAACACTGAAGCTTTCTTT. The chain is built from TRBV5-1 and TRBJ1-1; tentative D call: TRBD1 (6 bases). The CDR3 spans 15 residues. V gave up 3 bases and J gave up 0 bases, with 12 bases separating them. CDR1 and CDR2 (germline): SGHRS, YFSETQ.

The chain recombines TRBV5-1 with TRBJ2-7; TRBD1 matches at 11 bases. Trimming at V came to 2 bases and at J to 7 bases, leaving 8 bases not matched to a gene. CDR1 is SGHRS, CDR2 YFSETQ, per germline. The CDR3 extends over 15 amino acids. The CDR3 is CASSFRDRGFREQYF. The CDR3 DNA follows: TGCGCCAGCAGCTTCCGGGACAGGGGGTTTCGGGAGCAGTACTTC.

The chain employs TRBV6-6 and TRBJ2-7; 12 bases line up with TRBD1. Germline V gives CDR1 MNHNY, CDR2 SVGAGI (reference sequence). The CDR3 loop spans 16 amino acids. With V trimmed by 2 bases and J by 5 bases, 7 bases remained unmatched. CDR3 DNA sequence: TGTGCCAGCAGTTACACTGGGACAGGGGGCTATAACGAGCAGTACTTC. The encoded protein is CASSYTGTGGYNEQYF.

This clone was counted once. The CDR3 here is CAISTGDTQYF. CDR3 in DNA: TGTGCCATCAGCACGGGGGATACGCAGTATTTT. The chain is built from TRBV10-3 and TRBJ2-3; D possibly corresponds to TRBD2 (5 bases). V was pared by 6 bases and J by 6 bases, with 7 bases between. The CDR3 loop spans 11 amino acids. CDR1 ENHRY and CDR2 SYGVKD come from the germline V gene.